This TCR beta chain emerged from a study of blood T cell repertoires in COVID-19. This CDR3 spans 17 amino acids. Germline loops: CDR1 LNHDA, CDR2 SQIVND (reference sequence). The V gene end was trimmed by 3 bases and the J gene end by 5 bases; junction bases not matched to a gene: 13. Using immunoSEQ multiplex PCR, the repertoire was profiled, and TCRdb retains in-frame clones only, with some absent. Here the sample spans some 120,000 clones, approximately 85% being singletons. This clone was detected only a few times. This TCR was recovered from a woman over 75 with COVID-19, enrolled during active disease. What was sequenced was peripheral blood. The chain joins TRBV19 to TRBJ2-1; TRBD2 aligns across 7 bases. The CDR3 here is CASSIGLGARWNNEQFF. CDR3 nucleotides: TGTGCCAGTAGTATCGGACTAGGAGCAAGATGGAACAATGAGCAGTTCTTC. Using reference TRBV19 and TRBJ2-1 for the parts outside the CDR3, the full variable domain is DGGITQSPKYLFRKEGQNVTLSCEQNLNHDAMYWYRQDPGQGLRLIYYSQIVNDFQKGDIAEGYSVSREKKESFPLTVTSAQKNPTAFYLCASSIGLGARWNNEQFFGPGTRLTVL.